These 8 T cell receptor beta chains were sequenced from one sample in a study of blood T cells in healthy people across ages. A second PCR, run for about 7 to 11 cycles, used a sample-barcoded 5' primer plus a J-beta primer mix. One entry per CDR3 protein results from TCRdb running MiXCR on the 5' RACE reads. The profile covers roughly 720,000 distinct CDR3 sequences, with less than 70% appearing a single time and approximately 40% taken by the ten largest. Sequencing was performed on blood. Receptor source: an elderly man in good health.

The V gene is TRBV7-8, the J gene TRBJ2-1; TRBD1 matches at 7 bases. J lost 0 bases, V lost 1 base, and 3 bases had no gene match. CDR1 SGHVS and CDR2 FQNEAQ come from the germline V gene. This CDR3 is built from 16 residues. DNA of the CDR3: TGTGCCAGCAGCTTAGGGGGGACAGACTCCTACAATGAGCAGTTCTTC. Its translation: CASSLGGTDSYNEQFF.

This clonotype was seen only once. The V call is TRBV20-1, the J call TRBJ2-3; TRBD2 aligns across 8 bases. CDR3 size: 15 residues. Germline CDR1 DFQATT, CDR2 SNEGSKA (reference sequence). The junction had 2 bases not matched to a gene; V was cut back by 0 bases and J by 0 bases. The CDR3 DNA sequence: TGCAGTGCTAGAGATGCTAGCGGGAGCACAGATACGCAGTATTTT. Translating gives CSARDASGSTDTQYF.

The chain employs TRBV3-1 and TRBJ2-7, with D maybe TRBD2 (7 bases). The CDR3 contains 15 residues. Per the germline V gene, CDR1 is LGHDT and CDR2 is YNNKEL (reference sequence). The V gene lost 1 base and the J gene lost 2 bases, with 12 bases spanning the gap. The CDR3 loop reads CASSQGSGGPYEQYF. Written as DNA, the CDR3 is TGTGCCAGCAGCCAAGGGTCGGGGGGCCCCTACGAGCAGTACTTC.

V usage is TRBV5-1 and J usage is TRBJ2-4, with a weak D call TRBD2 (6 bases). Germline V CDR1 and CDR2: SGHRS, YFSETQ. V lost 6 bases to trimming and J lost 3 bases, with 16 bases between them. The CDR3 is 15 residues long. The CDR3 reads CASTNRDSNKNIQYF. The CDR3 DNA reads TGCGCCAGCACAAACCGGGACTCTAACAAAAACATTCAGTACTTC.

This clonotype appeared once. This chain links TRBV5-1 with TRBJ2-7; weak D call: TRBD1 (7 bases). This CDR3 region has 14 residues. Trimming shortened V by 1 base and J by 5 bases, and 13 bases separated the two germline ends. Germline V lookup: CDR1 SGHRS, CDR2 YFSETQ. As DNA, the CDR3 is TGCGCCAGCAGCTTGCGACAGGGAGGCCACGAGCAGTACTTC. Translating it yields CASSLRQGGHEQYF.

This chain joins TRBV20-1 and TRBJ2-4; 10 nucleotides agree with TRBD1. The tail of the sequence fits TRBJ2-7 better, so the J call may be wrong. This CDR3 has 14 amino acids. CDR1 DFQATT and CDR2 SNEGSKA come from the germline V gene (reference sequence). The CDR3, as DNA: TGCAGTGCCACGACAGGGGGCGAATGGTTCGAGCAGTACTTC. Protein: CSATTGGEWFEQYF.

The CDR3 DNA reads TGCGCCAGCAGCCAAGATCGCGGGAGGGCCTGGTCCGGGGAGCTGTTTTTT. Translation: CASSQDRGRAWSGELFF. The V and J genes are TRBV4-1 and TRBJ2-2; 9 bases align to TRBD2. This CDR3 has 17 amino acids. From germline, CDR1 is MGHRA and CDR2 YSYEKL. V lost 0 bases and J lost 6; bases outside the gene matches: 8.

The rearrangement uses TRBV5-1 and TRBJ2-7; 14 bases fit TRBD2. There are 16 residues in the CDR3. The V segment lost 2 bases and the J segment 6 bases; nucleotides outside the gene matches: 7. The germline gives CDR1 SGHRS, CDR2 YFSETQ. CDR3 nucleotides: TGCGCCAGCAGCTTCACATCGGGGACTAGCGGGGGCGAGCAGTACTTC. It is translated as CASSFTSGTSGGEQYF. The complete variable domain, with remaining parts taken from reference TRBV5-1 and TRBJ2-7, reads KAGVTQTPRYLIKTRGQQVTLSCSPISGHRSVSWYQQTPGQGLQFLFEYFSETQRNKGNFPGRFSGRQFSNSRSEMNVSTLELGDSALYLCASSFTSGTSGGEQYFGPGTRLTVT.